This paragraph reports one T cell receptor (beta chain). Its antigen is unidentified. Via MiXCR, TCRdb re-called the reads, giving one row per CDR3 protein. The sample includes 650,000 to 900,000 distinct CDR3 sequences, 25% to 35% of them seen just once. The data stem from a study of T cell repertoires in cytomegalovirus infection. V was trimmed by 1 base and J by 5 bases, leaving 14 bases between them. The CDR3 is 14 amino acids. Germline V CDR1 and CDR2: DFQATT, SNEGSKA (reference sequence). The chain carries TRBV20-1 and TRBJ1-2; D gene uncertain. The receptor was derived from a human donor in good health (CMV status not recorded). Some clones in this sample may be carry-over from other donors' samples. Sequenced here: cultured CD8+ T cells from PBMCs, sampled from culture after CMV antigen stimulation. As DNA, the CDR3 is TGCAGTGCTAGAGCCCTTGGGGAGGAATATGGCTACACCTTC. Its protein is CSARALGEEYGYTF.